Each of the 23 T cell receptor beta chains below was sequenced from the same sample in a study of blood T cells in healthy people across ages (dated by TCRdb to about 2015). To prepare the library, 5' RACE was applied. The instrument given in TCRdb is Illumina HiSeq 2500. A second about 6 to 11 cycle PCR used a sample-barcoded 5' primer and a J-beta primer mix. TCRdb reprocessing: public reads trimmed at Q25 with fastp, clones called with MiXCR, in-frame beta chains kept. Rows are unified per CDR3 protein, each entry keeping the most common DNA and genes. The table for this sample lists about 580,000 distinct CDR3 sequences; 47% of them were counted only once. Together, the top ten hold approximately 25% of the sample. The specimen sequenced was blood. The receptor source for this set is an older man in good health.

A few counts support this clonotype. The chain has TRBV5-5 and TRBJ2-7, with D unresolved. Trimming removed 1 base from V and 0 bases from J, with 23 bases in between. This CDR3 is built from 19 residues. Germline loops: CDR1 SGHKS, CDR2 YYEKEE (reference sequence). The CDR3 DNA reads TGTGCCAGCAGCTTGTTGGCTATTATAAGACCAGGCAGCTCCTACGAGCAGTACTTC. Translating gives CASSLLAIIRPGSSYEQYF.

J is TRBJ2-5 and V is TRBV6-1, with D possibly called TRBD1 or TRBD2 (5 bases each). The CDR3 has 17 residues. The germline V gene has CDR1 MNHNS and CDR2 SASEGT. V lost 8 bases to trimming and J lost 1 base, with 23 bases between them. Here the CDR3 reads CASGIGFGDRRQETQYF. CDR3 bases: TGTGCCAGCGGAATTGGTTTTGGGGACCGCCGCCAAGAGACCCAGTACTTC.

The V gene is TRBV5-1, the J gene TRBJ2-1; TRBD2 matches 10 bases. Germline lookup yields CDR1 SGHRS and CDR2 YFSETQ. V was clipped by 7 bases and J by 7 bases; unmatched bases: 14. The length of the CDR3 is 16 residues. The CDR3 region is CASHPGRSGGANEQFF. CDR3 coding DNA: TGCGCCAGCCACCCCGGTCGGAGCGGGGGGGCTAATGAGCAGTTCTTC. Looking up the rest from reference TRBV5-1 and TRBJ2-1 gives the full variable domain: KAGVTQTPRYLIKTRGQQVTLSCSPISGHRSVSWYQQTPGQGLQFLFEYFSETQRNKGNFPGRFSGRQFSNSRSEMNVSTLELGDSALYLCASHPGRSGGANEQFFGPGTRLTVL.

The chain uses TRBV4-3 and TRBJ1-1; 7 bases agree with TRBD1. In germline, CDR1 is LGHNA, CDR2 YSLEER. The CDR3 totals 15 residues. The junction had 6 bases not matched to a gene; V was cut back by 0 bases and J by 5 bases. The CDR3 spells CASSQEGRGRTEAFF. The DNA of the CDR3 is TGCGCCAGCAGCCAAGAGGGCAGGGGGAGAACTGAAGCTTTCTTT.

CDR3 sequence (DNA): TGCGCCAGCAGCTCCAGGGTTTCCGATGAGCAGTACTTC. Translating gives CASSSRVSDEQYF. This rearrangement joins TRBV5-1 to TRBJ2-1; D is possibly TRBD1 (5 bases). TRBJ2-7 explains the end of the DNA better; the J call may be wrong. CDR1 is SGHRS and CDR2 is YFSETQ in the germline V gene. The CDR3 is made up of 13 amino acids.

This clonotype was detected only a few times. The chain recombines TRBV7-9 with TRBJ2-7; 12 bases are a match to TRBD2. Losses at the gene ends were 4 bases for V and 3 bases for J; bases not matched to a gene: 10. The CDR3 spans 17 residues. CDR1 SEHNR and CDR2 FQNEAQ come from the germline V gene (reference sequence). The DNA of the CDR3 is TGTGCCAGCAGCTCCCCCGGGACTAGCGGGCCTTTCTACGAGCAGTACTTC. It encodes CASSSPGTSGPFYEQYF.

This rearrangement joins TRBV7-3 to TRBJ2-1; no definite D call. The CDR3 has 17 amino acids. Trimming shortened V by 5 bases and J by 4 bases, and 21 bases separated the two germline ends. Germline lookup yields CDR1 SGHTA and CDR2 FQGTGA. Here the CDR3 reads CASSATLDGTKYNEQFF. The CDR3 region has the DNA TGTGCCAGCAGCGCCACCTTAGATGGCACAAAGTACAATGAGCAGTTCTTC. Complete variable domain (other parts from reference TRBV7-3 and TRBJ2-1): GAGVSQTPSNKVTEKGKYVELRCDPISGHTALYWYRQSLGQGPEFLIYFQGTGAADDSGLPNDRFFAVRPEGSVSTLKIQRTERGDSAVYLCASSATLDGTKYNEQFFGPGTRLTVL.

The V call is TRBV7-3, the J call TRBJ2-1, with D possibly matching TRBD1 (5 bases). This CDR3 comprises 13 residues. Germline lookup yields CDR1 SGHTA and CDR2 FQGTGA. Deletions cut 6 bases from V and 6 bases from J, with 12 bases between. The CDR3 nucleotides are TGTGCCAGCAGTCCCCGCCAGGGCAATGAGCAGTTCTTC. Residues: CASSPRQGNEQFF. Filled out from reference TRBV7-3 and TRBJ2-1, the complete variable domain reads GAGVSQTPSNKVTEKGKYVELRCDPISGHTALYWYRQSLGQGPEFLIYFQGTGAADDSGLPNDRFFAVRPEGSVSTLKIQRTERGDSAVYLCASSPRQGNEQFFGPGTRLTVL.

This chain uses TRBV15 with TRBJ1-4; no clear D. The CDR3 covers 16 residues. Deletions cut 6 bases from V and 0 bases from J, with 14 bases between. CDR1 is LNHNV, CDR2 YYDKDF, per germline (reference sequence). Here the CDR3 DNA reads TGTGCCACCAGTGAGGGTCCCTCTGCAACTAATGAAAAACTGTTTTTT. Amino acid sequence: CATSEGPSATNEKLFF.

The CDR3 protein is CASSLNRENEQFF. For the CDR3, the DNA is TGTGCCAGCAGCTTAAACAGGGAGAATGAGCAGTTCTTC. The chain couples TRBV7-6 to TRBJ2-1; D might be TRBD1 (6 bases). CDR1 is SGHVS, CDR2 FNYEAQ, per germline. The CDR3 is 13 residues long. Between the trimmed V and J ends, which lost 2 bases and 7 bases, there was a span of 9 bases.

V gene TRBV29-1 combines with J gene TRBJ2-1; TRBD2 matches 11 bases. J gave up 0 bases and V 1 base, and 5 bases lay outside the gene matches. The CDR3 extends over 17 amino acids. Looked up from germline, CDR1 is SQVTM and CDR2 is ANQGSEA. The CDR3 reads CSVEGLAGGSSYNEQFF. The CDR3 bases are TGCAGCGTTGAAGGGCTAGCGGGAGGAAGCTCCTACAATGAGCAGTTCTTC.

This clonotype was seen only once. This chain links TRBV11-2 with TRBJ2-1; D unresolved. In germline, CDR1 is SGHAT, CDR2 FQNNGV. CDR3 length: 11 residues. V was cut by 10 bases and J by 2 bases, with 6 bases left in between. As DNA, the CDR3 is TGTGCCACCGGGCCCTACAATGAGCAGTTCTTC. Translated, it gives CATGPYNEQFF.

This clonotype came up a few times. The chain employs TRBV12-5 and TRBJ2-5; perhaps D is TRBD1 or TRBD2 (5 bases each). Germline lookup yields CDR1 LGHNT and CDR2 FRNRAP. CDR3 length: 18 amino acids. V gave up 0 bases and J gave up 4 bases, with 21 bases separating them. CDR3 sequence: CASGLVFRLRGGGETQYF. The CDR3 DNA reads TGTGCTAGTGGTTTGGTATTCAGACTTAGGGGTGGAGGAGAGACCCAGTACTTC.

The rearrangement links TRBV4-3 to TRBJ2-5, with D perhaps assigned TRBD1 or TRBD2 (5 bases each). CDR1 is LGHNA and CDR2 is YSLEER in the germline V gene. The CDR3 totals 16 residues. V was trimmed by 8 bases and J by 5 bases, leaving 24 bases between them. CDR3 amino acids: CASPPPVRGRVETQYF. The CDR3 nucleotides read TGCGCCAGCCCCCCCCCGGTTCGGGGCCGGGTTGAGACCCAGTACTTC.

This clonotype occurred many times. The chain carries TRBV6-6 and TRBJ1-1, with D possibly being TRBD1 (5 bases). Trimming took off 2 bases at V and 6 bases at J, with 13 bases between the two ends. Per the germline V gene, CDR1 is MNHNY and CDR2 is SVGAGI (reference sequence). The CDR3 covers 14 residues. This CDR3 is CASSYQTTASEAFF. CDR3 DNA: TGTGCCAGCAGTTACCAAACGACAGCCTCTGAAGCTTTCTTT.

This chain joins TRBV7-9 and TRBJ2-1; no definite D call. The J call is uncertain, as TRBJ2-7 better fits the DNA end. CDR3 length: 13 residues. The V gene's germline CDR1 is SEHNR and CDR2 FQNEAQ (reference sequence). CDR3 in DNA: TGTGCCAGCAGCTTAGCAGGGTTCGGCGAGCAGTACTTC. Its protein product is CASSLAGFGEQYF.

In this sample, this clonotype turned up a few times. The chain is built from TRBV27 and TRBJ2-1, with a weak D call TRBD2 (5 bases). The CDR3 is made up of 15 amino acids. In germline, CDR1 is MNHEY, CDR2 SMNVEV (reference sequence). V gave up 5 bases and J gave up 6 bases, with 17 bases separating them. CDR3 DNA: TGTGCCAGCAGTCCCGGGATAGGGTCCCGCAATGAGCAGTTCTTC. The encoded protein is CASSPGIGSRNEQFF.

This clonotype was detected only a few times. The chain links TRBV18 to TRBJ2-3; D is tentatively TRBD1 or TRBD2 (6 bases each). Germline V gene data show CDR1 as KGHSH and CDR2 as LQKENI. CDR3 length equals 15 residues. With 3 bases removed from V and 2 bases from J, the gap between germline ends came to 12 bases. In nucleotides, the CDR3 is TGTGCCAGCTCACCTCTCTCGGGGGCCACAGATACGCAGTATTTT. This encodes CASSPLSGATDTQYF.

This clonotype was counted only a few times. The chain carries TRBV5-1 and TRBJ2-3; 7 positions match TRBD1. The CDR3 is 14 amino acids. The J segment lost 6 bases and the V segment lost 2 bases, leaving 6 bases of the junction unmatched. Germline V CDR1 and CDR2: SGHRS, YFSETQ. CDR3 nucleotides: TGCGCCAGCAGCTTTAACAGGGGTTCGGATACGCAGTATTTT. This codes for CASSFNRGSDTQYF.

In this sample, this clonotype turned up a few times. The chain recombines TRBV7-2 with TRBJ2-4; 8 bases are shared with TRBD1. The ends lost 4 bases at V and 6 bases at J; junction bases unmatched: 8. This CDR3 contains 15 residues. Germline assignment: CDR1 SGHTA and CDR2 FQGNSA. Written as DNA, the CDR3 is TGTGCCAGCAGCTCCGACAGGGGCGGTGGAAACATTCAGTACTTC. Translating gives CASSSDRGGGNIQYF. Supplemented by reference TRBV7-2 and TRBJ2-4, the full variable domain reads GAGVSQSPSNKVTEKGKDVELRCDPISGHTALYWYRQSLGQGLEFLIYFQGNSAPDKSGLPSDRFSAERTGGSVSTLTIQRTQQEDSAVYLCASSSDRGGGNIQYFGAGTRLSVL.

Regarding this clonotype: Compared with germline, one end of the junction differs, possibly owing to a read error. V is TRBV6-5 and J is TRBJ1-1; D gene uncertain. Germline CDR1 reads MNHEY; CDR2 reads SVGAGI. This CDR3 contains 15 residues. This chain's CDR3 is CASSPVTGINTGAFF. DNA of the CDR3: TGTGCCAGCAGTCCCGTCACGGGGATTAACACTGGAGCTTTCTTT.

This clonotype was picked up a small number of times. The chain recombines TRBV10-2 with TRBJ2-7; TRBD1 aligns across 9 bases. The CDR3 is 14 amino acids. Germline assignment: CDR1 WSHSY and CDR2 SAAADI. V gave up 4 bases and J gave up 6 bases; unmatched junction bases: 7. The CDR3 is CASSGGQGTSEQYF. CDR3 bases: TGCGCCAGCAGTGGGGGACAGGGAACGAGCGAGCAGTACTTC.

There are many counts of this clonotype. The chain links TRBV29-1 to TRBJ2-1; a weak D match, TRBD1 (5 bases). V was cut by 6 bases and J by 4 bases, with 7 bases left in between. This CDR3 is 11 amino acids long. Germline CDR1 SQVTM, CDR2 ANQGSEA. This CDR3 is CSVTEYNEQFF. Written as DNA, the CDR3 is TGCAGCGTGACAGAATACAATGAGCAGTTCTTC.